Only one count was recorded for the clone carrying this T cell receptor (beta chain). Original data processing: It was from reference gene primer amplification that nucleated cell counts were estimated. Method: immunoSEQ multiplex PCR; TCRdb's copy keeps in-frame clones and lacks some. V and J calls and clone size follow that table, whereas D and trimming were derived from the DNA. The profile shows roughly 30,000 clones, approximately 87% of them singletons. This entry is derived from a study of blood T cell repertoires in COVID-19. Overall study: The samples span acute and convalescent COVID-19 from the United States, Italy and Spain. Nucleic acid was either cDNA or gDNA, and it came from T cells, B-cell-depleted T cells, or PBMCs.

CDR1 and CDR2 (germline): SEHNR, FQNEAQ (reference sequence). The CDR3 covers 15 residues. Deletions cut 2 bases from V and 7 bases from J, with 17 bases between. Material for sequencing was peripheral blood. This receptor was obtained from a man aged 65 to 85 with active COVID-19. The genes are TRBV7-9 and TRBJ1-2; D unresolved. In nucleotides, the CDR3 is TGTGCCAGCAGCTTACAGGATCTAAGATCTACTGGCTACACCTTC. Translating it yields CASSLQDLRSTGYTF.